This entry concerns a single T cell receptor beta chain. This clonotype has only a few counts. Its antigen remains unidentified. Per-base quality was not reported, and no clone a single base away is much larger than it. The junction carries 6 bases between V and J, which are trimmed by 9 bases and 4 bases respectively. The germline V gene specifies SNHLY as CDR1 and FYNNEI as CDR2. The CDR3 holds 10 amino acids from the cysteine to the phenylalanine. Of the read, only the CDR3 DNA is kept; its 30 bases are in frame from base 1. Reading the label with the study, this specimen's time point is: patch test 3, about 24 weeks after DPC sensitization. In light of the paper, this sample's treatment or condition label describes: therapeutic diphenylcyclopropenone sensitization with weekly scalp DPC. At each patch-test visit, blood was drawn before the patch test was applied. To be eligible, patients had to be aged 18 to 70, diagnosed with alopecia and judged suitable for DPC therapy, while pregnant patients were excluded. Total RNA was isolated from unfractionated whole blood collected in Tempus Blood RNA tubes.

The sample originates from a study of human T cells and chemical hapten exposure (dated by TCRdb to about 2021). Background on the whole study: For sensitization, 2% DPC in acetone was applied to a roughly 2 cm by roughly 2 cm area of upper inner arm skin. Some 29 alopecia patients gave blood for TCR sequencing at one to four time points (pre-sensitization, 2, 6 and 24 weeks). Patch testing was performed on the upper back with Finn chambers containing 0.01% DPC, and the patch tests were scored after 6 days according to International Contact Dermatitis Research Group standards. Throughout the study period of around 25 weeks, patients also received therapeutic DPC doses to the scalp every week. Libraries were combined into a pool for sequencing, and differences in TCR yield between samples came mainly from small differences in library volumes within the pool. Blood samples were taken from patients before sensitization (week 0) and at 2, 6 and about 24 weeks after DPC sensitization. This study followed changes in the peripheral blood TCR repertoire in vivo during primary and secondary sensitization of alopecia patients to the hapten diphenylcyclopropenone (DPC). Most of the patients in the cohort were female, and the cohort covered alopecia areata with under or over 50% scalp involvement, alopecia totalis and alopecia universalis. What the work shows at the level of the full study, not this receptor alone: The number of PT1 expanded TCRs positively correlated with patch test score, significant at thresholds 8, 16 and 32 but not 4. DPC sensitization did not change the number of TCRs with a frequency above 1 in 1000, and there was no evidence of changes in global repertoire structure. Because every patient had alopecia, a presumed autoimmune disease, the patients' immune response might differ from that of healthy individuals. Significantly more large CDR3 similarity clusters were formed by expanded TCRs than by pre-sensitization or healthy control sets, consistent with antigen-driven responses. After repeated subsampling, changes were observed in the strength of the expansion versus patch-test correlation and in the threshold at which the correlation became significant.

Library preparation employed RACE. Instrument used: NextSeq 500. During library preparation, unique molecular identifiers were attached to individual cDNA molecules so that TCRs could be counted quantitatively and reproducibly. Each blood RNA sample was used to sequence both TCR alpha and TCR beta chains. The paper's data handling went like this. A median of about 89,000 TCRs per sample was observed, with a range of about 20,000 to 690,600. V, J and CDR3 annotation of the TCR reads was carried out using the Decombinator software suite. To make PS versus PT1 abundance plots, every sample was subsampled to the same number of TCRs (28,000). Expanded TCRs were defined as absent before sensitization and observed at least eight times at the 2-week time point. Clones were called with MiXCR by TCRdb after fastp trimmed the public reads at Q25, and only in-frame beta chains were retained. Rows with a matching CDR3 protein are joined into one entry that keeps the most common DNA and genes. What appears here as the V and J calls and clone size reflects TCRdb's work, not the paper's. This sample comprises over 70,000 distinct CDR3 sequences, around 9.9% of them detected only once. About 0.95% of the sample lies in the top ten.

The specimen comprised whole blood, sampled in connection with sensitization to the hapten diphenylcyclopropenone (DPC). This TCR was sampled from a woman in her twenties or thirties with alopecia areata. Some clones in this sample may be carry-over from other donors' samples. The V and J segments used are TRBV2 and TRBJ2-5; confidence is insufficient to name the D gene. The DNA sequence is TGTGCCAGTAAGATAGAGACCCAGTACTTC. Its translation reads: CASKIETQYF. The full variable domain, completed from the reference TRBV2 and TRBJ2-5 proteins outside the CDR3, reads EPEVTQTPSHQVTQMGQEVILRCVPISNHLYFYWYRQILGQKVEFLVSFYNNEISEKSEIFDDQFSVERPDGSNFTLKIRSTKLEDSAMYFCASKIETQYFGPGTRLLVL.